The 8 T cell receptor beta chains listed next were all sequenced from one sample in a study of T cells expressing NK-cell markers. TCRdb reprocessed the 5' RACE reads and stores each CDR3 protein as one record, lacking DNA. Its table records roughly 150,000 distinct CDR3 sequences. The material sequenced was blood T cells: a sorted CD56 or NKG2C T cell subset, CD4+ or CD8+ T cells, or bulk PBMC T cells (not recorded which). These receptors originate from a man aged 18-70 years in good health.

The chain recombines TRBV5-5 with TRBJ1-1; TCRdb's D gene call, TRBD1, goes unchecked for lack of DNA. CDR1 is SGHKS, CDR2 YYEKEE, per germline (reference sequence). This CDR3 has 16 amino acids. The CDR3 sequence is CASSLSYDRVITEAFF.

The genes are TRBV6-5 and TRBJ1-2; without DNA, the TCRdb call of TRBD1 cannot be checked. Per germline, CDR1 MNHEY and CDR2 SVGAGI. This CDR3 is 15 amino acids long. CDR3 sequence reads: CASSYSYTGADGYTF.

The chain combines TRBV5-5 with TRBJ2-7; the D gene TCRdb calls, TRBD1, cannot be checked with no DNA. CDR1 is SGHKS and CDR2 is YYEKEE in the germline V gene (reference sequence). The CDR3 runs to 14 residues. CDR3 region: CASSHVGGVYEQYF.

V gene TRBV3-1 combines with J gene TRBJ1-1. Looked up from germline, CDR1 is LGHDT and CDR2 is YNNKEL (reference sequence). The CDR3 loop spans 14 amino acids. CDR3 sequence: CASSQGRLNTEAFF.

The J gene is TRBJ2-7, the V gene TRBV9; TCRdb lists TRBD1, though no DNA is available to test this call. Germline V gives CDR1 SGDLS, CDR2 YYNGEE. The CDR3 sequence is 13 residues long. CDR3 loop: CASSSAGDGEQYF.

This chain uses TRBV29-1 with TRBJ2-7; the TCRdb D gene call, TRBD1, has no DNA to confirm it. The CDR3 is made up of 13 amino acids. Germline V lookup: CDR1 SQVTM, CDR2 ANQGSEA. CDR3 loop: CSVRSRGGYEQYF.

The chain is built from TRBV12-3 or TRBV12-4 and TRBJ1-4. The CDR3 has 15 amino acids. The CDR3 loop reads CASSLVFGVDEKLFF.

The CDR3 region is CASSEFLGRTNTEAFF. This chain connects TRBV25-1 to TRBJ1-1. Germline lookup yields CDR1 MGHDK and CDR2 SYGVNS. There are 16 residues in the CDR3.